The 26 T cell receptor beta chains below all came from one sample that was sequenced in a study of beta chain features in type 1 diabetes. Study observations and caveats: Significant though moderate, a shortening of TCRB CDR3s appeared in all four CD4+ subsets of Type 1 diabetes patients.

All of the isolated RNA was reverse transcribed, so expressed TCRB transcripts were sequenced. The table came from immunoSEQ multiplex PCR; TCRdb's copy has only in-frame clones and leaves some out. This sample yields some 700,000 clones, of which over 10% are seen a single time; 0.02% to 0.025% belongs to the top ten. These receptors' antigens are unknown. Sequencing was performed on naive CD4+ T cells from blood. The receptors derive from a man aged 18 to 35 with type 1 diabetes.

This clone was seen a handful of times. This chain uses TRBV30 with TRBJ2-3; TRBD2 matches at 9 bases. Germline V CDR1 and CDR2: GTSNPN, SVGIG (reference sequence). Trimming took 2 bases from V and 1 from J; bases not matched to a gene: 13. This CDR3 has 18 amino acids. CDR3: CAWSSEGALAGGTDTQYF. The CDR3 DNA is TGTGCCTGGAGTTCAGAGGGGGCCTTAGCGGGGGGCACAGATACGCAGTATTTT.

This chain connects TRBV2 to TRBJ2-7; D gene uncertain. CDR1 is SNHLY and CDR2 is FYNNEI in the germline V gene. V lost 5 bases and J lost 7, with 12 bases in between. This CDR3 is built from 12 residues. CDR3 sequence reads: CASSPPRSEQYF. CDR3 DNA sequence: TGTGCCAGCAGTCCCCCCCGTAGTGAGCAGTACTTC.

J is TRBJ2-7 and V is TRBV5-1; 13 bases match TRBD2. Germline values: CDR1 SGHRS, CDR2 YFSETQ. The CDR3 is made up of 16 amino acids. Unmatched junction bases numbered 4, after V lost 1 base and J lost 3 bases. The CDR3 DNA is TGCGCCAGCAGCTTGCCGGGACTAGCGGGGATCTACGAGCAGTACTTC. Translating gives CASSLPGLAGIYEQYF. Based on the CDR3 plus reference TRBV5-1 and TRBJ2-7, the full variable domain is KAGVTQTPRYLIKTRGQQVTLSCSPISGHRSVSWYQQTPGQGLQFLFEYFSETQRNKGNFPGRFSGRQFSNSRSEMNVSTLELGDSALYLCASSLPGLAGIYEQYFGPGTRLTVT.

This clone has a handful of counts. This chain uses TRBV27 with TRBJ1-2, with unresolved D. V dropped 5 bases and J dropped 1 base, with 8 bases sitting between them. Germline V CDR1 and CDR2: MNHEY, SMNVEV (reference sequence). There are 13 residues in the CDR3. CDR3 DNA: TGTGCCAGCAGTCGGGCAGATAACTATGGCTACACCTTC. As protein: CASSRADNYGYTF.

This clone was found a few times. The chain carries TRBV28 and TRBJ1-4; D is undetermined. V lost 5 bases, J lost 7 bases, and 5 bases lay in between. CDR1 is MDHEN, CDR2 SYDVKM, per germline. The CDR3 contains 11 residues. In DNA, the CDR3 is TGTGCCAGCAGTATACGTGAAAAACTGTTTTTT. This gives the protein CASSIREKLFF.

The chain links TRBV19 to TRBJ2-1; 8 bases are a match to TRBD1. Germline assignment: CDR1 LNHDA and CDR2 SQIVND (reference sequence). This CDR3 has 13 residues. The ends lost 6 bases at V and 9 bases at J; junction bases unmatched: 7. CDR3: CASSPTGVSEQFF. CDR3 bases: TGTGCCAGTAGCCCGACAGGGGTTTCTGAGCAGTTCTTC.

J is TRBJ1-1 and V is TRBV5-6, with 8 bases that match TRBD1. Germline assignment: CDR1 SGHDT and CDR2 YYEEEE. V trimming: 4 bases; J trimming: 5 bases; junction bases outside the gene matches: 10. CDR3 length equals 15 residues. The CDR3 protein is CASSVLDRGGTEAFF. CDR3 nucleotide sequence: TGTGCCAGCAGCGTCCTCGACAGGGGCGGGACTGAAGCTTTCTTT.

The V and J genes are TRBV2 and TRBJ1-3; no reliable D call. V was pared by 4 bases and J by 0 bases, with 4 bases between. This CDR3 region has 13 residues. The germline V gene encodes CDR1 SNHLY and CDR2 FYNNEI. The chain's CDR3 is CASSGLSGNTIYF. The CDR3 DNA is TGTGCCAGCAGTGGTCTCTCTGGAAACACCATATATTTT.

This chain links TRBV4-1 with TRBJ1-2; weak D call: TRBD1 (5 bases). Trimming stripped 4 bases from V and 8 bases from J, with 14 bases between. The CDR3 is made up of 13 amino acids. The germline gives CDR1 MGHRA, CDR2 YSYEKL. CDR3 amino acids: CASSLHGTAGYTF. CDR3 DNA: TGCGCCAGCAGCCTCCACGGGACGGCGGGCTACACCTTC.

This clone was counted only a few times. V gene TRBV18 combines with J gene TRBJ1-4; perhaps TRBD1 as D (5 bases). Germline-derived CDR1 and CDR2 are KGHSH and LQKENI. CDR3 length equals 15 residues. Trimming took off 0 bases at V and 3 bases at J, with 8 bases between the two ends. The CDR3 loop reads CASSPPGRPNEKLFF. In nucleotides, the CDR3 is TGTGCCAGCTCACCACCGGGACGGCCTAATGAAAAACTGTTTTTT.

This clone turned up a few times. Other DNA sequences in this specimen translate into the identical CDR3. V and J are TRBV10-3 and TRBJ2-7; D gene ambiguous. This CDR3 is built from 13 residues. CDR1 is ENHRY, CDR2 SYGVKD, per germline. Trimming shortened V by 3 bases and J by 3 bases, and 9 bases separated the two germline ends. CDR3 sequence reads: CAISESAGYEQYF. In DNA form, the CDR3 reads TGTGCCATCAGTGAATCGGCCGGCTACGAGCAGTACTTC.

The chain has TRBV6-1 and TRBJ2-3; 9 positions match TRBD1. CDR1 is MNHNS, CDR2 SASEGT, per germline. This CDR3 has 17 residues. With V trimmed by 3 bases and J by 4 bases, 11 bases remained unmatched. CDR3 bases: TGTGCCAGCAGTGAGCAATCGGGACAGGGTACCGCAGATACGCAGTATTTT. This codes for CASSEQSGQGTADTQYF.

This clone was seen a handful of times. The J gene is TRBJ1-2, the V gene TRBV30, with D perhaps matching TRBD1 (5 bases). The CDR3 is 11 residues long. The V and J ends lost 7 bases and 8 bases respectively, with 14 bases between them. Germline V gives CDR1 GTSNPN, CDR2 SVGIG (reference sequence). CDR3 in amino acids: CASTPRGGYTF. The CDR3 DNA reads as TGTGCCTCCACACCGAGGGGCGGCTACACCTTC.

This clone occurred a few times. CDR3 sequence reads: CAWSTQGYEQYF. The DNA for the CDR3 is TGTGCCTGGAGTACGCAGGGATACGAGCAGTACTTC. V usage is TRBV30 and J usage is TRBJ2-7; possibly TRBD1 for D (5 bases). V lost 2 bases to trimming and J lost 4 bases, with 9 bases between them. This CDR3 spans 12 amino acids. In germline, CDR1 is GTSNPN, CDR2 SVGIG (reference sequence).

This clone was seen only a few times. The gene calls are TRBV2 and TRBJ2-1, with no clear D. The CDR3 contains 13 residues. The germline V gene encodes CDR1 SNHLY and CDR2 FYNNEI. V lost 6 bases, J lost 4 bases, and 10 bases lay in between. The CDR3 spells CASREYIYNEQFF. The CDR3 coding sequence is TGTGCCAGCAGGGAGTACATATACAATGAGCAGTTCTTC.

This clone was seen more than once but under ten times. The gene calls are TRBV4-1 and TRBJ1-6; possible D gene TRBD1, 5 bases. Germline-derived CDR1 and CDR2 are MGHRA and YSYEKL. Deletions cut 4 bases from V and 6 bases from J, with 16 bases between. This CDR3 has 16 residues. CDR3 nucleotides: TGCGCCAGCAGCCGAACCGGGACTCTTAGTAATTCACCCCTCCACTTT. It is translated as CASSRTGTLSNSPLHF.

This clone has a handful of counts. The genes are TRBV6-5 and TRBJ1-1, with 10 bases identical to TRBD1. This CDR3 region has 14 residues. The V gene end was trimmed by 4 bases and the J gene end by 8 bases; junction bases not matched to a gene: 7. The germline V gene encodes CDR1 MNHEY and CDR2 SVGAGI. The CDR3 DNA reads TGTGCCAGCAGTTTCCAGGACAGGGGGGGCGAAGCTTTCTTT. Encoded protein: CASSFQDRGGEAFF.

This sequence joins TRBV4-1 and TRBJ2-1; 9 bases are shared with TRBD1. V was clipped by 4 bases and J by 8 bases; unmatched bases: 9. Germline CDR1 is MGHRA and CDR2 is YSYEKL. The CDR3 consists of 15 residues. In DNA, the CDR3 is TGCGCCAGCAGCCGTATTCAAACAGGGGGCTATGAGCAGTTCTTC. Translation: CASSRIQTGGYEQFF.

This clone was found a few times. This sequence joins TRBV5-1 and TRBJ2-1, with a weak D call TRBD2 (5 bases). The CDR3 length is 12 residues. The V end was cut by 2 bases, the J end by 7 bases, with 7 bases between. CDR1 and CDR2 (germline): SGHRS, YFSETQ. The CDR3 DNA follows: TGCGCCAGCAGCTTCGGGATTAATGAGCAGTTCTTC. Residues: CASSFGINEQFF.

V usage is TRBV19 and J usage is TRBJ2-7, with D maybe TRBD2 (6 bases). The length of the CDR3 is 15 residues. Trimming removed 3 bases at V and 7 bases at J, with 19 bases between. In germline, CDR1 is LNHDA, CDR2 SQIVND (reference sequence). The CDR3 sequence: CASSITGPSREEQYF. The CDR3 DNA reads TGTGCCAGTAGTATTACGGGGCCCAGTCGGGAGGAGCAGTACTTC.

The chain is built from TRBV18 and TRBJ1-5; D not certain. Germline CDR1 and CDR2: KGHSH and LQKENI. V lost 6 bases to trimming and J lost 0 bases, with 12 bases between them. The CDR3 has 15 amino acids. This chain's CDR3 is CASSDLGNSNQPQHF. CDR3 DNA sequence: TGTGCCAGCTCCGATCTGGGCAATAGCAATCAGCCCCAGCATTTT.

This chain uses TRBV14 with TRBJ1-1; no clear D. Germline assignment: CDR1 SGHDN and CDR2 FVKESK. This CDR3 is built from 8 residues. Trimming pared 11 bases from V and 11 bases from J, leaving 9 bases between. The CDR3, as DNA: TGTGCCTCGGGGTTTGCTTTCTTT. It translates to CASGFAFF.

A few counts support this clone. The chain carries TRBV2 and TRBJ2-3; D is unresolved. Trimming pared 6 bases from V and 1 base from J, leaving 11 bases between. The CDR3 sequence is 14 residues long. Germline lookup yields CDR1 SNHLY and CDR2 FYNNEI. The CDR3 bases are TGTGCCAGCAGGGCACAAGGAGGCACAGATACGCAGTATTTT. This encodes CASRAQGGTDTQYF.

This chain joins TRBV30 and TRBJ1-5; D is undetermined. CDR3 length: 16 amino acids. Germline V gives CDR1 GTSNPN, CDR2 SVGIG (reference sequence). Deletions cut 3 bases from V and 0 bases from J, with 15 bases between. The CDR3, as DNA: TGTGCCTGGAGGGCGCCCCAAAACCCTAGCAATCAGCCCCAGCATTTT. It is translated as CAWRAPQNPSNQPQHF.

This sequence joins TRBV6-1 and TRBJ1-5; 8 bases fit TRBD1. Germline loops: CDR1 MNHNS, CDR2 SASEGT. With 8 bases clipped from V and 6 bases from J, the junction kept 12 bases outside the gene matches. This CDR3 spans 15 amino acids. CDR3 amino acids: CASLQLDRGGQPQHF. The CDR3 bases are TGTGCCAGCCTCCAACTCGACAGGGGTGGTCAGCCCCAGCATTTT.

The rearrangement joins TRBV10-1 to TRBJ2-3; TRBD2 aligns across 7 bases. V shed 7 bases, J shed 1 base, and the junction held 2 bases outside the gene matches. This CDR3 has 13 amino acids. CDR1 is WNHNN, CDR2 SYGVQD, per germline (reference sequence). The chain's CDR3 is CASKAGGTDTQYF. For the CDR3, the DNA is TGCGCCAGCAAGGCGGGGGGCACAGATACGCAGTATTTT.